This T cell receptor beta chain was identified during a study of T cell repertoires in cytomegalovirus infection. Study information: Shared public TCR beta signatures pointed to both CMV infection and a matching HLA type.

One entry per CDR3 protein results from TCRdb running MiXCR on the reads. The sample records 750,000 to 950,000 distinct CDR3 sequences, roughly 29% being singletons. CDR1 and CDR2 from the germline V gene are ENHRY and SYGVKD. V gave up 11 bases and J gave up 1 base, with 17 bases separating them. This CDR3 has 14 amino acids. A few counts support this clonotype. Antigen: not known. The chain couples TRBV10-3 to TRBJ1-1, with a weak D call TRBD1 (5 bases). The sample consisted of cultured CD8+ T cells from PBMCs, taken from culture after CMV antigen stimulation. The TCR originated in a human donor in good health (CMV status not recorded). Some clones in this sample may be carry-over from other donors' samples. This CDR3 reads CAEAFRGRNTEAFF. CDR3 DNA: TGTGCCGAAGCATTTCGGGGGAGGAACACTGAAGCTTTCTTT.